A single sample is the source of the 28 T cell receptor beta chains below, sequenced in a study of blood T cell repertoires in COVID-19. The table came from immunoSEQ multiplex PCR; TCRdb's copy has only in-frame clones and leaves some out. The sample records some 89,000 clones, about nine tenths being singletons. Sequenced sample: peripheral blood. Source of these receptors: a man aged 55 to 69 with acute or convalescent COVID-19.

The chain joins TRBV28 to TRBJ2-3, with 10 nucleotides matching TRBD2. CDR1 is MDHEN and CDR2 is SYDVKM in the germline V gene. This CDR3 contains 17 residues. Trimming took 6 bases from V and 5 from J; bases not matched to a gene: 14. CDR3 nucleotide sequence: TGTGCCAGCAGCCCCTTAGGAGCGGGGGGGCTAGTAGATACGCAGTATTTT. This codes for CASSPLGAGGLVDTQYF.

V is TRBV30 and J is TRBJ1-1, with unresolved D. The CDR3 consists of 12 residues. Germline CDR1 GTSNPN, CDR2 SVGIG (reference sequence). V lost 3 bases and J 5 bases, leaving 10 bases between the germline ends. The CDR3 coding sequence is TGTGCCTGGAGAATAGATTGGACTGAAGCTTTCTTT. Protein sequence: CAWRIDWTEAFF.

This rearrangement joins TRBV3-1 (or the pseudogene TRBV3-2) to TRBJ1-6; D gene uncertain. Trimming removed 4 bases from V and 12 bases from J, with 10 bases in between. This CDR3 is 12 amino acids long. CDR1 and CDR2 from the germline V gene are LGHDT and YNNKEL (reference sequence). The DNA for the CDR3 is TGTGCCAGCAGCCCCCGTATGAGACCCCTCCACTTT. It codes for CASSPRMRPLHF.

DNA of the CDR3: TGTGCCAGCAGCCCCACGGCTCGGGATCAGCCCCAGCATTTT. Its protein product is CASSPTARDQPQHF. This rearrangement joins TRBV9 to TRBJ1-5; D is ambiguous. Germline CDR1 is SGDLS and CDR2 is YYNGEE. The V and J ends lost 4 bases and 5 bases respectively, with 13 bases between them. The CDR3 covers 14 residues.

V usage is TRBV5-1 and J usage is TRBJ2-5; TRBD1 matches 10 bases. Germline CDR1 and CDR2: SGHRS and YFSETQ. CDR3 length: 16 residues. V shed 3 bases, J shed 0 bases, and the junction held 5 bases outside the gene matches. As DNA, the CDR3 is TGCGCCAGCAGCTCCACGGGACAGGGGAACCAAGAGACCCAGTACTTC. It yields the protein CASSSTGQGNQETQYF.

The chain is built from TRBV5-4 and TRBJ2-1, with a possible D match to TRBD1 (5 bases). Trimming pared 0 bases from V and 6 bases from J, leaving 10 bases between. Germline CDR1 and CDR2: SGHNT and YYREEE (reference sequence). The CDR3 covers 14 residues. DNA of the CDR3: TGTGCCAGCAGCTTGGATCAGGGAACCAATGAGCAGTTCTTC. Residues: CASSLDQGTNEQFF.

The rearrangement links TRBV5-8 to TRBJ1-2, with a tentative D call TRBD1 (6 bases). Germline V gene sequence: CDR1 SGHTS, CDR2 YDEGEE. V shed 7 bases and J shed 4 bases, with 17 bases lying between them. The CDR3 consists of 14 residues. CDR3 sequence reads: CASRNPGVSYGYTF. CDR3 nucleotides: TGTGCCAGCCGTAATCCAGGGGTTAGCTATGGCTACACCTTC.

This sequence joins TRBV19 and TRBJ1-1, with 7 bases matching TRBD1. The CDR3 has 15 amino acids. From germline, CDR1 is LNHDA and CDR2 SQIVND (reference sequence). Unmatched junction bases numbered 5, after V lost 0 bases and J lost 4 bases. The CDR3 loop is CASSIDRDSSTEAFF. CDR3 coding DNA: TGTGCCAGTAGTATAGATCGGGACAGCAGCACTGAAGCTTTCTTT.

The V gene is TRBV7-9, the J gene TRBJ2-7, with D uncertain. This CDR3 comprises 11 residues. Germline V lookup: CDR1 SEHNR, CDR2 FQNEAQ (reference sequence). V dropped 6 bases and J dropped 4 bases, with 7 bases sitting between them. In DNA form, the CDR3 reads TGTGCCAGCAGTTCGTTATACGAGCAGTACTTC. Protein: CASSSLYEQYF.

The V and J genes are TRBV19 and TRBJ1-4; 7 nucleotides align to TRBD1. Trimming cost V 6 bases and J 8 bases; bases outside gene matches: 12. CDR1 and CDR2 (germline): LNHDA, SQIVND (reference sequence). CDR3 length: 15 residues. CDR3 nucleotides: TGTGCCAGTAGCCAATTAGGGGGCTTCACGGAAAAACTGTTTTTT. This sequence encodes CASSQLGGFTEKLFF.

This clone occurred once. V is TRBV5-1 and J is TRBJ1-1; 8 bases match TRBD1. Germline CDR1 and CDR2: SGHRS and YFSETQ. V shed 0 bases and J 1 base; nucleotides not matched to a gene: 5. The CDR3 is 16 amino acids. The CDR3 nucleotides are TGCGCCAGCAGCTTGGATGGACAGGGTAAGAACACTGAAGCTTTCTTT. It is translated as CASSLDGQGKNTEAFF.

This chain connects TRBV30 to TRBJ1-1; 7 nucleotides align to TRBD1. The germline CDR1 and CDR2 sequences are GTSNPN and SVGIG (reference sequence). Trimming took 3 bases from V and 3 from J; bases not matched to a gene: 7. The CDR3 has 14 amino acids. CDR3 nucleotide sequence: TGTGCCTGGAGGACAGGGCAGAGGTACACTGAAGCTTTCTTT. The encoded protein is CAWRTGQRYTEAFF. The whole variable domain, remainder taken from reference TRBV30 and TRBJ1-1, is SQTIHQWPATLVQPVGSPLSLECTVEGTSNPNLYWYRQAAGRGLQLLFYSVGIGQISSEVPQNLSASRPQDRQFILSSKKLLLSDSGFYLCAWRTGQRYTEAFFGQGTRLTVV.

The chain joins TRBV6-1 to TRBJ2-3; 8 nucleotides align to TRBD1. The CDR3 length is 17 residues. V was pared by 4 bases and J by 2 bases, with 11 bases of the junction left unmatched. Germline V gene data show CDR1 as MNHNS and CDR2 as SASEGT. The CDR3 sequence: CASSGGRGQALTDTQYF. CDR3 in DNA: TGTGCCAGCAGTGGGGGAAGGGGACAGGCACTCACAGATACGCAGTATTTT.

DNA for the CDR3: TGTGCCAGCTCACGGGACAGGGTCAGGCAATATGAGCAGTTCTTC. It yields the protein CASSRDRVRQYEQFF. The rearrangement links TRBV18 to TRBJ2-1; TRBD1 aligns across 9 bases. This CDR3 spans 15 amino acids. V shed 4 bases, J shed 8 bases, and the junction held 9 bases outside the gene matches. The V gene's germline CDR1 is KGHSH and CDR2 LQKENI.

Comment on this clone: Other DNA sequences in the sample encode the same CDR3. The gene calls are TRBV12-3 or TRBV12-4 and TRBJ2-2; D call uncertain. V was clipped by 6 bases and J by 5 bases, with 7 bases between them. The CDR3 is 12 amino acids. The CDR3 DNA sequence: TGTGCCAGCAGCCTAAATACCGGGGAGCTGTTTTTT. This encodes CASSLNTGELFF.

Points on this clone: Mismatch with germline at one junction end may stem from a read error. This chain links TRBV7-8 with TRBJ1-2; the match to TRBD1 covers 9 bases. The germline V gene encodes CDR1 SGHVS and CDR2 FQNEAQ. The CDR3 has 12 amino acids. The CDR3 reads CASSPGQGSSAF. The CDR3 bases are TGTGCCAGCAGCCCGGGACAGGGCTCCTCCGCCTTC.

This clone was seen a single time. This chain connects TRBV25-1 to TRBJ1-2; perhaps TRBD1 as D (6 bases). Germline CDR1 reads MGHDK; CDR2 reads SYGVNS. Trimming stripped 7 bases from V and 8 bases from J, with 17 bases between. This CDR3 is 13 amino acids long. This CDR3 is CASIQTGSEGYTF. The CDR3 bases are TGTGCCAGCATTCAAACAGGGTCAGAGGGCTACACCTTC.

CDR3 amino acids: CASSRGQGRTNEKLFF. The CDR3 region has the DNA TGTGCCAGCAGCCGAGGACAGGGACGCACTAATGAAAAACTGTTTTTT. The chain has TRBV7-8 and TRBJ1-4; 8 bases map to TRBD1. Germline lookup yields CDR1 SGHVS and CDR2 FQNEAQ. The junction had 7 bases not matched to a gene; V was cut back by 5 bases and J by 2 bases. The CDR3 covers 16 residues.

V usage is TRBV11-1 and J usage is TRBJ1-3; tentative D call: TRBD1 (5 bases). From germline, CDR1 is SGHAT and CDR2 FQDESV (reference sequence). This CDR3 contains 14 residues. Trimming took 5 bases from V and 2 from J, leaving 10 bases between them. In DNA form, the CDR3 reads TGTGCCAGCAGCGGACATGTACCTGGAAACACCATATATTTT. It codes for CASSGHVPGNTIYF.

This clone was seen only a few times. V gene TRBV18 combines with J gene TRBJ1-5; maybe TRBD1 (6 bases). The CDR3 is made up of 15 amino acids. V lost 3 bases, J lost 1 base, and 10 bases lay in between. CDR1 and CDR2 from the germline V gene are KGHSH and LQKENI. CDR3 nucleotide sequence: TGTGCCAGCTCACCCCAAGGGGGAAGCAATCAGCCCCAGCATTTT. Protein: CASSPQGGSNQPQHF.

J is TRBJ2-3 and V is TRBV5-1; 12 bases match TRBD2. The CDR3 is made up of 18 amino acids. Germline V gene lookup returns CDR1 SGHRS and CDR2 YFSETQ. V was clipped by 4 bases and J by 5 bases; unmatched bases: 14. The CDR3 reads CASSIQPTSGGTKDTQYF. CDR3 nucleotide sequence: TGCGCCAGCAGCATACAGCCTACTAGCGGGGGGACTAAAGATACGCAGTATTTT. The full variable domain, in which reference TRBV5-1 and TRBJ2-3 provide the parts outside the CDR3, is KAGVTQTPRYLIKTRGQQVTLSCSPISGHRSVSWYQQTPGQGLQFLFEYFSETQRNKGNFPGRFSGRQFSNSRSEMNVSTLELGDSALYLCASSIQPTSGGTKDTQYFGPGTRLTVL.

This chain links TRBV5-1 with TRBJ2-2; D unresolved. V was shortened by 5 bases and J by 0 bases, with 8 bases between the two germline ends. This CDR3 is built from 14 residues. Germline lookup yields CDR1 SGHRS and CDR2 YFSETQ. In DNA, the CDR3 is TGCGCCAGCAGTTCGGGTTCGAACACCGGGGAGCTGTTTTTT. This codes for CASSSGSNTGELFF.

The CDR3 loop reads CASSLEGAVGNTIYF. The CDR3 DNA follows: TGTGCCAGCAGCTTAGAGGGGGCCGTTGGAAACACCATATATTTT. The genes are TRBV9 and TRBJ1-3, with 7 bases aligning to TRBD1. CDR1 is SGDLS, CDR2 YYNGEE, per germline. Trimming took 4 bases from V and 3 from J; bases not matched to a gene: 7. The CDR3 has 15 amino acids.

The chain combines TRBV5-1 with TRBJ1-2; 7 bases are a match to TRBD1. The V gene's germline CDR1 is SGHRS and CDR2 YFSETQ. With V trimmed by 1 base and J by 6 bases, 6 bases remained unmatched. CDR3 length equals 14 residues. The CDR3 DNA reads TGCGCCAGCAGCTTGTCGGGACAGCAAAATGGCTACACCTTC. It specifies CASSLSGQQNGYTF.

CDR3 in amino acids: CASSIDGRYVGRLEQYF. In DNA, the CDR3 is TGTGCCAGTAGTATAGACGGGAGATACGTGGGGCGCCTCGAGCAGTACTTC. V gene TRBV19 combines with J gene TRBJ2-7; D is possibly TRBD2 (6 bases). Per germline, CDR1 LNHDA and CDR2 SQIVND (reference sequence). The CDR3 consists of 17 residues. Trimming took off 0 bases at V and 6 bases at J, with 21 bases between the two ends.

The gene calls are TRBV3-1 (or the pseudogene TRBV3-2) and TRBJ1-5; no firm D call. Germline assignment: CDR1 LGHDT and CDR2 YNNKEL (reference sequence). Trimming stripped 3 bases from V and 9 bases from J, with 9 bases between. The CDR3 covers 12 residues. This CDR3 reads CASSQGDRPQHF. DNA for the CDR3: TGTGCCAGCAGCCAGGGAGATAGGCCCCAGCATTTT.

The rearrangement links TRBV5-4 to TRBJ1-1; 7 nucleotides line up with TRBD1. J was trimmed by 2 bases and V by 0 bases; bases with no gene match: 4. This CDR3 spans 15 amino acids. The germline gives CDR1 SGHNT, CDR2 YYREEE (reference sequence). The DNA for the CDR3 is TGTGCCAGCAGCTTGGCCCGACAGGGAAACACTGAAGCTTTCTTT. It translates to CASSLARQGNTEAFF.

The chain recombines TRBV6-5 with TRBJ1-1; no clear D. V dropped 7 bases and J dropped 4 bases, with 13 bases sitting between them. This CDR3 spans 13 amino acids. The germline CDR1 and CDR2 sequences are MNHEY and SVGAGI. The DNA of the CDR3 is TGTGCCAGCACCCCTGCTGGGCGCACTGAAGCTTTCTTT. Translation gives CASTPAGRTEAFF.